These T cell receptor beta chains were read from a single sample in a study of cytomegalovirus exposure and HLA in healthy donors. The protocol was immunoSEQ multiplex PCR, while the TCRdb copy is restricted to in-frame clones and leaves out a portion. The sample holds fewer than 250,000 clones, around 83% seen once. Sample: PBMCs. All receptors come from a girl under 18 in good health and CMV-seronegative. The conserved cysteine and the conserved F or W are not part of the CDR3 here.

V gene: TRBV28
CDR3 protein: ASIRTGGNTIY

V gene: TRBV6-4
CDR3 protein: ASSDSKGANYNEQF

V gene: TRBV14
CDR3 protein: ASSPWGTVPGANVLT

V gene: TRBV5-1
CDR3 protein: ASSFIAGSSYNEQF

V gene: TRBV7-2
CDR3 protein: ASSYTGVVNEQF

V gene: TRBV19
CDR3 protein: ASSRRADTEAF

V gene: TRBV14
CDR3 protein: ASSQVRDTEAF

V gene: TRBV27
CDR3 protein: ASSLSWVGETQY

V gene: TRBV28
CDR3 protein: ASSSGWRAISYEQY

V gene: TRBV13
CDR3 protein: ASSRQDTQY

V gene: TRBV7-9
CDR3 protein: ASSLGVGQPQH

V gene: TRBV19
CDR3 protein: ARPRQTNTGELF

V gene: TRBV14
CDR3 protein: ASSHHRELNTEAF

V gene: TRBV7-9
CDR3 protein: ASSLTSEGGEQF

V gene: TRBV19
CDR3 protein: ASSIADRQNTEAF

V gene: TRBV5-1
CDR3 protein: ASSLVAGGPDTQY

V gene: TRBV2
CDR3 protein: ASSDSGGTDTQY

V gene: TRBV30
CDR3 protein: AWRQEADTQY

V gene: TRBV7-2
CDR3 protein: ASSLKGGRAGVYYYEQY

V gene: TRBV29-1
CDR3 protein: SVAAISTGLAYEQY

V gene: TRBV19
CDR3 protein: ASSPQGLAGELF

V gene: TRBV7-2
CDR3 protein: ASSLVTEVGEQF

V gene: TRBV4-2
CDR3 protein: ASSPFQTYGYT

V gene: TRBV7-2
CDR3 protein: ASSPGDREAGYT

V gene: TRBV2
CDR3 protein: ASVGQPNTGELF

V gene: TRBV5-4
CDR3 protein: ASSFWDRVETQY

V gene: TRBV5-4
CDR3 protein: ASSPGLADFQETQY

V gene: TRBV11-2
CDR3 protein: ASSSPSLGQGSLFGRLF

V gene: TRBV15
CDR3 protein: ATAILSSYNEQF

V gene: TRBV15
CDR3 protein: ATSRGGSASPGNTIY

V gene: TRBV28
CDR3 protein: ASSLGDTYEQY

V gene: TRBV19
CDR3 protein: ASRMAEVVGQPQH

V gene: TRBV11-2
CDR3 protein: ASRRGGGYT

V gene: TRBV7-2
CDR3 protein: ASSLQFHQAQH

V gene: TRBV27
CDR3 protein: ASSFTKNTDTQY

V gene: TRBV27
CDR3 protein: ASSYGGLAGPQY

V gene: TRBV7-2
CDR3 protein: ASSLKGGGASGIQY

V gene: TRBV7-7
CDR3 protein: ASSPTAGDKHEQY

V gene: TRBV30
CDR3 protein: AWTGTSKAYEQY

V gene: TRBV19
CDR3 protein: ASPSFTGGLF

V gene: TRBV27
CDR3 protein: ASRRTGSVHNEQF

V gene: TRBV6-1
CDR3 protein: ASRQDRGSYNEQF

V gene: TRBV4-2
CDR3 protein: ASSPRGTSANTDTQY

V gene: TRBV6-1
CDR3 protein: ASSPLSTYYGYT

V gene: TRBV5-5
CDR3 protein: ASSLEEKQVNYGYT

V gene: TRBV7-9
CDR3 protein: ASSLPGGQNIQY